This T cell receptor beta chain emerged from a study of graft-versus-host responses after intestinal transplantation. About the research overall: Multivisceral, liver-intestinal, or isolated intestinal grafts went to recipients. Findings and limits, study-wide: Recipient bone marrow held GvH clones, some seen earlier in ileum or blood. High graft-versus-host to host-versus-graft clonal ratios were seen in allografts of patients with graft-donor T cell macrochimerism. There was an association between peak levels of circulating GvH clones and early post-transplant HvG declines.

CDR3 length equals 14 residues. Germline CDR1 MNHEY, CDR2 SVGAGI. Trimming took 6 bases from V and 4 from J, leaving 13 bases between them. Sequencing used immunoSEQ multiplex PCR; TCRdb keeps in-frame clones, though not all of them. The sample includes tens of thousands of clones, about 90% of them seen just once. About this clone itself: The antigen is unknown.

This specimen was PBMCs, taken around 120 days after intestinal transplantation. This chain connects TRBV6-5 to TRBJ1-5; D not resolved. This TCR was sampled from a human patient who received an intestinal transplant, so some T cells may come from the graft donor. The CDR3 sequence: CASREDGDNQPQHF. CDR3 in DNA: TGTGCCAGCAGAGAGGACGGTGATAATCAGCCCCAGCATTTT.